This T cell receptor beta chain emerged from a study of blood T cells in healthy people across ages. Study findings and constraints: Per-million-T-cell TCR beta diversity fell roughly linearly with age.

The CDR3 is 15 residues long. The germline V gene encodes CDR1 MGHDK and CDR2 SYGVNS. The junction had 6 bases not matched to a gene; V was cut back by 4 bases and J by 4 bases. On this clonotype itself: The target antigen is unknown.

The use of a sample-barcoded 5' primer and a J-beta primer mix characterized a second PCR of about 7 to 12 cycles. Each CDR3 protein is one row after TCRdb ran MiXCR on the 5' RACE reads. The sample includes around 690,000 distinct CDR3 sequences, around 54% seen only once; the top ten take 30% to 40%. Sequenced input: blood. This receptor was obtained from a man aged 55-75 years in good health. V is TRBV25-1 and J is TRBJ1-2; 10 bases align to TRBD1. Here the CDR3 DNA reads TGTGCCAGCAGTGCCCCGGGACAGGGGATCTATGGCTACACCTTC. Translation: CASSAPGQGIYGYTF.